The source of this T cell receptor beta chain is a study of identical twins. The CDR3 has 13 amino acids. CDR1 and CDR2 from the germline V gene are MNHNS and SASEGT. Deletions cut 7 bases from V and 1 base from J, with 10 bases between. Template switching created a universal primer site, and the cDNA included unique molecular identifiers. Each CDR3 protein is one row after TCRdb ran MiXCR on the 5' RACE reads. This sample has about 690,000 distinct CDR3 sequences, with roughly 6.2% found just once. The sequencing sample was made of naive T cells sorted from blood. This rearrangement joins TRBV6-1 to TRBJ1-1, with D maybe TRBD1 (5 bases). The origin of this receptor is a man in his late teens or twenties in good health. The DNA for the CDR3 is TGTGCCAGCATTCAGGGCCAGAACACTGAAGCTTTCTTT. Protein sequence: CASIQGQNTEAFF.